The present TCR beta chain was sequenced within a study of blood T cell repertoires in COVID-19. This clone occurred a few times. Here immunoSEQ multiplex PCR was the method, and the copy in TCRdb shows in-frame clones only, minus some. The table shows around 350,000 clones, with about 87% occurring only once. The CDR3 sequence is 13 residues long. CDR1 is SEHNR, CDR2 FQNEAQ, per germline (reference sequence). The V end was cut by 1 base, the J end by 4 bases, with 5 bases between. This TCR derives from a human donor in a cohort sampled during active COVID-19. The J gene is TRBJ1-3, the V gene TRBV7-9; TRBD1 might be the D (5 bases). The sequenced sample was peripheral blood. The CDR3 nucleotides are TGTGCCAGCAGCTTAGGACAGGGAAACACCATATATTTT. The encoded protein is CASSLGQGNTIYF.